This T cell receptor beta chain was documented in a study of identical twins. V gave up 0 bases and J gave up 6 bases; unmatched junction bases: 4. From germline, CDR1 is LGHNA and CDR2 YNFKEQ. The CDR3 contains 16 residues. TCRdb redid the calling of the 5' RACE reads with MiXCR, one entry per CDR3 protein. Of approximately 410,000 distinct CDR3 sequences in the sample, approximately 17% were seen once. To note about this clonotype: Its antigen is unknown.

Study findings and constraints: Its conclusions, products of cross-sectional statistical analysis, did not come from following the same donors.

What was sequenced was naive T cells sorted from blood. The rearrangement links TRBV4-2 to TRBJ2-2; 10 bases agree with TRBD2. The origin of this receptor is a man aged 45 to 65 in good health. CDR3 sequence reads: CASSQELAGAPGELFF. The CDR3 nucleotides read TGTGCCAGCAGCCAAGAGCTAGCGGGAGCCCCCGGGGAGCTGTTTTTT.